This T cell receptor beta chain was sequenced in a study of cytomegalovirus exposure and HLA in healthy donors. Turning to the study itself: The study's early data release held tens of millions of unique TCRs from HLA-typed donors.

60 Vbeta and 13 Jbeta primers were used in PCR. Measured with immunoSEQ multiplex PCR; TCRdb has only the in-frame clones, and not every one. The table records some 130,000 clones, roughly 77% of them present only once. Findings and caveats of the study: Accounts indicate the classifier identified cytomegalovirus status with strong specificity and sensitivity.

Germline V gene data show CDR1 as SGDLS and CDR2 as YYNGEE. This CDR3 has 14 residues. The V segment lost 0 bases and the J segment 13 bases; nucleotides outside the gene matches: 4. Worth noting for this clone: Its antigen is not known.

The chain has TRBV9 and TRBJ2-4, with 13 nucleotides matching TRBD2. Sequencing was performed on PBMCs. The TCR sequence derives from a man aged 25-45 years in good health. The CDR3 nucleotides are TGTGCCAGCAGCGTAGGAGGACTAGCGGGGGAACAGTACTTC. This gives the protein CASSVGGLAGEQYF.